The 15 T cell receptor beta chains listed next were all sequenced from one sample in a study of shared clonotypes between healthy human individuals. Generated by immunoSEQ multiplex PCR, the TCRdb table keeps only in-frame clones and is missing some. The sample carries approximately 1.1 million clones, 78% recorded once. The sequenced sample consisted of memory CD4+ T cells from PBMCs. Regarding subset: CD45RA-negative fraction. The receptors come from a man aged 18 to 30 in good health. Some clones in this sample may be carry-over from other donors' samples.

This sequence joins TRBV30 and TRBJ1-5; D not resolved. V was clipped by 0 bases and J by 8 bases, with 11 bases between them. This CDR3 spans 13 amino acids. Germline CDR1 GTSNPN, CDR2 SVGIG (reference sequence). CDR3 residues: CAWSVVLGEPQHF. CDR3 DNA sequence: TGTGCCTGGAGTGTGGTTCTAGGCGAGCCCCAGCATTTT. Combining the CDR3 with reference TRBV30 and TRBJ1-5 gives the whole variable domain SQTIHQWPATLVQPVGSPLSLECTVEGTSNPNLYWYRQAAGRGLQLLFYSVGIGQISSEVPQNLSASRPQDRQFILSSKKLLLSDSGFYLCAWSVVLGEPQHFGDGTRLSIL.

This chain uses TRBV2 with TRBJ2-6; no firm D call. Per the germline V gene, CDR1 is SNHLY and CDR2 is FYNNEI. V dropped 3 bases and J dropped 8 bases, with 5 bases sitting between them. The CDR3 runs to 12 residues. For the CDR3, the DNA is TGTGCCAGCAGTGACAACCCCAACGTCCTGACTTTC. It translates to CASSDNPNVLTF. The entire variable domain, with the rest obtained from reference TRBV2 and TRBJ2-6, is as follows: EPEVTQTPSHQVTQMGQEVILRCVPISNHLYFYWYRQILGQKVEFLVSFYNNEISEKSEIFDDQFSVERPDGSNFTLKIRSTKLEDSAMYFCASSDNPNVLTFGAGSRLTVL.

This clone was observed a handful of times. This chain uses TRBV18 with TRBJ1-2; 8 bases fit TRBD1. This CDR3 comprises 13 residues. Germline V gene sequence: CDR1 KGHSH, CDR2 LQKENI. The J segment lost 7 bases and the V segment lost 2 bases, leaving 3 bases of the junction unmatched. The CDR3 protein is CASSPDRGRGYTF. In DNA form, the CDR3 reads TGTGCCAGCTCACCAGACAGGGGTCGTGGCTACACCTTC.

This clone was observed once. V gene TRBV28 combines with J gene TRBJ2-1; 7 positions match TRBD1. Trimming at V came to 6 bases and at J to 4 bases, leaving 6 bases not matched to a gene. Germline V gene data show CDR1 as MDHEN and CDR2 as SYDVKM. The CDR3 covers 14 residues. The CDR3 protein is CASSLGQVYNEQFF. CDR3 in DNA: TGTGCCAGCAGCTTAGGACAGGTATACAATGAGCAGTTCTTC.

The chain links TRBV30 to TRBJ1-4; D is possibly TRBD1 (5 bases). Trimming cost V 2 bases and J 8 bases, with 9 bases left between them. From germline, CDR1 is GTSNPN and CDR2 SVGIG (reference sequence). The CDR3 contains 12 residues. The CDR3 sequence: CAWSFGGEKLFF. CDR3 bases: TGTGCCTGGAGTTTTGGGGGGGAAAAACTGTTTTTT.

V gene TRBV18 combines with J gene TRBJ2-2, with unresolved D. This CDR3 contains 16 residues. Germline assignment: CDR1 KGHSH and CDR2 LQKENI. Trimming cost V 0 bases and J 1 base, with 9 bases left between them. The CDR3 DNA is TGTGCCAGCTCACCACCGTACCTAGGGAACACCGGGGAGCTGTTTTTT. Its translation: CASSPPYLGNTGELFF.

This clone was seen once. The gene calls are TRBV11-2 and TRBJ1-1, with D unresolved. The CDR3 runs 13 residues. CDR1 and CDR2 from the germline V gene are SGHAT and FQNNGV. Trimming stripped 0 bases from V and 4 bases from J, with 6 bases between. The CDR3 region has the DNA TGTGCCAGCAGCTTAGACCGGGCCACTGAAGCTTTCTTT. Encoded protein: CASSLDRATEAFF.

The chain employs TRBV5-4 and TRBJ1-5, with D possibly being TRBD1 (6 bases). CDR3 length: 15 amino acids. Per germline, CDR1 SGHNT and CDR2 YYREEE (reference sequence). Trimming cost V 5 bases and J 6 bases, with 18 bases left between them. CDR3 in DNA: TGTGCCAGCAGTGTGGGGGGGCGGTTCGGTCAGCCCCAGCATTTT. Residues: CASSVGGRFGQPQHF.

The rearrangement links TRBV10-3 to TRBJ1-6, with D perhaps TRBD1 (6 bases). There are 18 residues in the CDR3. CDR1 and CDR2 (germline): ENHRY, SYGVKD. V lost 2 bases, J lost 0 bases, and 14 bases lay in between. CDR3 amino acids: CAISELPQDSSYNSPLHF. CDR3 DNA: TGTGCCATCAGTGAGCTCCCGCAGGACAGCTCCTATAATTCACCCCTCCACTTT.

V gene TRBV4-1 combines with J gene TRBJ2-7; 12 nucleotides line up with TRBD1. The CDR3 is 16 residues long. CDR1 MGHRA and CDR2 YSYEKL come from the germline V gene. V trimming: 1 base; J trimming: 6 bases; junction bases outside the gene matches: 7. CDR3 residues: CASSQGRDRGRAEQYF. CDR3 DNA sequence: TGCGCCAGCAGCCAAGGAAGGGACAGGGGGCGCGCCGAGCAGTACTTC.

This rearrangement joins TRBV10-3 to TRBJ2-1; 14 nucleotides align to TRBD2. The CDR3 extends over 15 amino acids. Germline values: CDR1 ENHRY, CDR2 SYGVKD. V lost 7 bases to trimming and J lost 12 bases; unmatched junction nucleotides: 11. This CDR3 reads CAIMNTGTSGSAQFF. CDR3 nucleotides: TGTGCCATCATGAATACCGGGACTAGCGGGAGTGCGCAGTTCTTC.

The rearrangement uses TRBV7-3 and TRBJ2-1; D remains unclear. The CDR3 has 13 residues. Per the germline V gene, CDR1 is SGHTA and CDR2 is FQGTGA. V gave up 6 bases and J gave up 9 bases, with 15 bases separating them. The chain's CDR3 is CASRPSLRGEQFF. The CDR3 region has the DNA TGTGCCAGCAGACCTAGTCTCCGTGGTGAGCAGTTCTTC.

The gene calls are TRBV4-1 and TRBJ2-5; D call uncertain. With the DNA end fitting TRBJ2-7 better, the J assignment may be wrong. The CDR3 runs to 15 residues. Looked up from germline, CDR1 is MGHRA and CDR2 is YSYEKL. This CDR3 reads CASSQAAVGGYEQYF. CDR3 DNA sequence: TGCGCCAGCAGCCAAGCGGCCGTAGGCGGCTACGAGCAGTACTTC.

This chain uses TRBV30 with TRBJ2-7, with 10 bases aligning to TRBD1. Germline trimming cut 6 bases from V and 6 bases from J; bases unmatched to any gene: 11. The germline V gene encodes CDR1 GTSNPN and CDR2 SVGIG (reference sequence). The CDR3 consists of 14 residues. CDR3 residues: CACPSPDRGLEQYF. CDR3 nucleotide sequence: TGTGCCTGCCCATCGCCCGACAGGGGGCTCGAGCAGTACTTC. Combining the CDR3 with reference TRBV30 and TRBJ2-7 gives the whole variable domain SQTIHQWPATLVQPVGSPLSLECTVEGTSNPNLYWYRQAAGRGLQLLFYSVGIGQISSEVPQNLSASRPQDRQFILSSKKLLLSDSGFYLCACPSPDRGLEQYFGPGTRLTVT.

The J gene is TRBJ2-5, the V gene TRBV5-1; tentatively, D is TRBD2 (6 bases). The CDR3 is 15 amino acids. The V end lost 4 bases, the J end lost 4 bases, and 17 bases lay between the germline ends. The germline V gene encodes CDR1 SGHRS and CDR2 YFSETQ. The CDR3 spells CASSPPDGAGETQYF. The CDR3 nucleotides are TGCGCCAGCAGCCCGCCGGACGGAGCGGGAGAGACCCAGTACTTC. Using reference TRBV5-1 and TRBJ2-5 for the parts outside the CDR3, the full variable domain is KAGVTQTPRYLIKTRGQQVTLSCSPISGHRSVSWYQQTPGQGLQFLFEYFSETQRNKGNFPGRFSGRQFSNSRSEMNVSTLELGDSALYLCASSPPDGAGETQYFGPGTRLLVL.